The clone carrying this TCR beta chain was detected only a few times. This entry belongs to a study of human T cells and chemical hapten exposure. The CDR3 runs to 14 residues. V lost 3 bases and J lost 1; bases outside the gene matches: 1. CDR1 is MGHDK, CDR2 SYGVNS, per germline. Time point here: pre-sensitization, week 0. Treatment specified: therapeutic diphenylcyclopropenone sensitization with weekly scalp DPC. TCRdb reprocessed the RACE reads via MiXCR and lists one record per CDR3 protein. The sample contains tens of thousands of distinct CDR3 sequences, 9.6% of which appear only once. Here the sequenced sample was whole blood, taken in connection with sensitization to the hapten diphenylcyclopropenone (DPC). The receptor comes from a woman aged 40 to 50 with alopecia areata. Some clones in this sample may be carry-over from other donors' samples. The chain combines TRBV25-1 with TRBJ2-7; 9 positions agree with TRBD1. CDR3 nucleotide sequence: TGTGCCAGCAGTGAGGGACAGGGATCCTACGAGCAGTACTTC. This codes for CASSEGQGSYEQYF.